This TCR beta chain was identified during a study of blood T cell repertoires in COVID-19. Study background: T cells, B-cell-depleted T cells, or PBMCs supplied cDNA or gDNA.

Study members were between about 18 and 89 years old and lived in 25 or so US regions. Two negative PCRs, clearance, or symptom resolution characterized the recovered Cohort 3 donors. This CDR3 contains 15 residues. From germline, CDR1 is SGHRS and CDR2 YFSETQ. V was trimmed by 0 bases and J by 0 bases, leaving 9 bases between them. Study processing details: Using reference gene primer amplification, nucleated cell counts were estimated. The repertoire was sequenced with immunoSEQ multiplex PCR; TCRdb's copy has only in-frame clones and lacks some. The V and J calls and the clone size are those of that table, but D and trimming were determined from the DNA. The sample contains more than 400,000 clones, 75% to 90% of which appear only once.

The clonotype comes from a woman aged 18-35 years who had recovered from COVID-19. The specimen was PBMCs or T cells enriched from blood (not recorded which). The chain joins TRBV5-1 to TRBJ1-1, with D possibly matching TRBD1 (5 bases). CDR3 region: CASSLVGLLNTEAFF. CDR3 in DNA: TGCGCCAGCAGCTTGGTGGGGCTTTTGAACACTGAAGCTTTCTTT.